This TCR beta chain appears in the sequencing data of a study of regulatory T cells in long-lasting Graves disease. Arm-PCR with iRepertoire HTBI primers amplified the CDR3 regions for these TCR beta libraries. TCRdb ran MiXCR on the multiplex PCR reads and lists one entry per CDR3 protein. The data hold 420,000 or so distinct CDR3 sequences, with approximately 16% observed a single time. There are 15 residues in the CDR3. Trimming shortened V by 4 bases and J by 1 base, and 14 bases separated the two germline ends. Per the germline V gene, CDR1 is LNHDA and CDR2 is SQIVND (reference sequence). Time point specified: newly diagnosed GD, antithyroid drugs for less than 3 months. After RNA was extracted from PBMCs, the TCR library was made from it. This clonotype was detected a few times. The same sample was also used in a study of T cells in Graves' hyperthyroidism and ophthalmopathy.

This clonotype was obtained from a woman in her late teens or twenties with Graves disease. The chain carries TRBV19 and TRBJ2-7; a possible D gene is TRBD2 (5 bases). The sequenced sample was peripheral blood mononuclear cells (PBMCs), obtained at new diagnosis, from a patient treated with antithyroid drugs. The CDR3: CASSKRPPGSYEQYF. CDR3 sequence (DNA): TGTGCCAGTAGTAAGAGGCCCCCGGGGTCCTACGAGCAGTACTTC.